What follows is one T cell receptor beta chain and its context. Its target is not known. Populations isolated by sorting all had purity greater than 95%. Germline V lookup: CDR1 MNHEY, CDR2 SVGAGI. Losses at the gene ends were 4 bases for V and 3 bases for J; bases not matched to a gene: 9. This CDR3 region has 16 residues. This sample was taken from a study of beta chain features in type 1 diabetes. Study-wide results and limits: Across patients, naive, central memory and Treg TCRB repertoires exhibited apparently greater similarity than was observed across healthy donors. People with Type 1 diabetes carried modestly yet significantly shorter TCRB CDR3s in all four CD4+ subsets.

The whole isolated RNA underwent reverse transcription, so sequencing captured expressed TCRB transcripts. Samples of naive, central memory and regulatory T cells yielded a mean of about 3.7 million reads. The data were produced by immunoSEQ multiplex PCR, yet TCRdb's version contains in-frame clones alone and is incomplete. The sample has around 350,000 clones; 10% to 15% are singletons. Sequencing was performed on naive CD4+ T cells from blood. The chain recombines TRBV6-5 with TRBJ1-3, with 7 nucleotides matching TRBD1. The TCR comes from a man between 18 and 35 years old in good health. DNA for the CDR3: TGTGCCAGCAGTTCGGGACAGCCAATCCTTGGAAACACCATATATTTT. This gives the protein CASSSGQPILGNTIYF.